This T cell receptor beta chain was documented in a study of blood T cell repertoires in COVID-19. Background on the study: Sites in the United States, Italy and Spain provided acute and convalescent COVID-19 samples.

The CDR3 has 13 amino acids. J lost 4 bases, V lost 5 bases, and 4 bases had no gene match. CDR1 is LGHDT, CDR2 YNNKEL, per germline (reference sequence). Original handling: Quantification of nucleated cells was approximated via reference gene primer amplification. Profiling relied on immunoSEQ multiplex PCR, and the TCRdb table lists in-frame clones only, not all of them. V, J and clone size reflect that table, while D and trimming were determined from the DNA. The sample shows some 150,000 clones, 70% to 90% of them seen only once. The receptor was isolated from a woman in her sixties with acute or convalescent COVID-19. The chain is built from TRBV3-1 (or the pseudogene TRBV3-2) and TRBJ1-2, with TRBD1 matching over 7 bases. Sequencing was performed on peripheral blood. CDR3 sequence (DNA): TGTGCCAGCAGCGAAACAGGGGTCTATGGCTACACCTTC. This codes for CASSETGVYGYTF.